The 18 T cell receptor beta chains below were found in one sample sequenced in a study of immune cell composition in non-small cell lung cancer. Using immunoSEQ multiplex PCR, the repertoire was profiled, and TCRdb retains in-frame clones only, with some absent. This sample has fewer than 8,000 clones; approximately 84% occur once, and the top ten carry roughly an eighth. The specimen sequenced was lung tumor tissue. The source is a human donor with non-small cell lung cancer.

The chain recombines TRBV2 with TRBJ1-1; D unclear. Germline-derived CDR1 and CDR2 are SNHLY and FYNNEI. The CDR3 loop spans 13 amino acids. V lost 7 bases and J 1 base, leaving 10 bases between the germline ends. The CDR3 here is CASTDLRNTEAFF. CDR3 DNA: TGTGCCAGCACCGACTTGAGGAACACTGAAGCTTTCTTT.

This chain links TRBV5-4 with TRBJ1-2; 7 positions match TRBD1. CDR3 length: 15 residues. CDR1 and CDR2 from the germline V gene are SGHNT and YYREEE (reference sequence). V shed 4 bases and J 8 bases; nucleotides not matched to a gene: 14. Here the CDR3 DNA reads TGTGCCAGCAGCGCGCGGACGACAGGGAAGGGAGGCTACACCTTC. This sequence encodes CASSARTTGKGGYTF.

CDR3 residues: CASSPHRGQADTQYF. In DNA, the CDR3 is TGTGCCAGCTCACCACACAGGGGGCAGGCAGATACGCAGTATTTT. The chain joins TRBV18 to TRBJ2-3; 9 nucleotides line up with TRBD1. Germline-derived CDR1 and CDR2 are KGHSH and LQKENI. J gave up 4 bases and V 1 base, and 3 bases lay outside the gene matches. CDR3 length: 15 residues. Full variable domain (outside the CDR3, taken from reference TRBV18 and TRBJ2-3): NAGVMQNPRHLVRRRGQEARLRCSPMKGHSHVYWYRQLPEEGLKFMVYLQKENIIDESGMPKERFSAEFPKEGPSILRIQQVVRGDSAAYFCASSPHRGQADTQYFGPGTRLTVL.

The chain uses TRBV11-3 and TRBJ2-3; no reliable D call. The germline V gene has CDR1 SGHNT and CDR2 YENEEA. The V and J ends lost 0 bases and 0 bases respectively, with 4 bases between them. The CDR3 consists of 14 residues. In DNA, the CDR3 is TGTGCCAGCAGCTTAGAGCGGAGCACAGATACGCAGTATTTT. Translation: CASSLERSTDTQYF.

J is TRBJ2-7 and V is TRBV4-1; no firm D call. V shed 5 bases and J shed 5 bases, with 16 bases lying between them. Germline loops: CDR1 MGHRA, CDR2 YSYEKL. The CDR3 loop spans 14 amino acids. Written as DNA, the CDR3 is TGCGCCAGCAGCGAAGGTACTATTCCGGACGAGCAGTACTTC. Its protein is CASSEGTIPDEQYF.

The V and J genes are TRBV18 and TRBJ2-5; D may be TRBD2 (6 bases). V lost 5 bases to trimming and J lost 11 bases, with 15 bases between them. Per germline, CDR1 KGHSH and CDR2 LQKENI. The CDR3 loop spans 12 amino acids. CDR3 sequence (DNA): TGTGCCAGCTCATCCGGACCCCGGGAGCAGTACTTC. It translates to CASSSGPREQYF.

The rearrangement joins TRBV27 to TRBJ1-2; weak D call: TRBD1 (6 bases). CDR3 length: 15 amino acids. V lost 6 bases, J lost 4 bases, and 18 bases lay in between. Germline V CDR1 and CDR2: MNHEY, SMNVEV (reference sequence). CDR3 loop: CASSSTLTGPYGYTF. CDR3 nucleotide sequence: TGTGCCAGCAGCTCAACCTTGACAGGACCCTATGGCTACACCTTC.

The chain joins TRBV19 to TRBJ2-7; a weak D match, TRBD1 (6 bases). Germline lookup yields CDR1 LNHDA and CDR2 SQIVND (reference sequence). The germline V and J ends were trimmed by 9 bases and 2 bases, with 11 bases remaining between them. The CDR3 totals 12 residues. For the CDR3, the DNA is TGTGCCAGCGCCTCAGGGGCCTACGAGCAGTACTTC. Protein: CASASGAYEQYF.

The rearrangement uses TRBV18 and TRBJ2-2, with 7 nucleotides matching TRBD1. The CDR3 sequence is 17 residues long. The V and J ends lost 0 bases and 0 bases, in that order; junction bases with no gene match: 4. Germline assignment: CDR1 KGHSH and CDR2 LQKENI. The DNA for the CDR3 is TGTGCCAGCTCACCACCTCGAGGGACAGCGAACACCGGGGAGCTGTTTTTT. Encoded protein: CASSPPRGTANTGELFF. Using reference TRBV18 and TRBJ2-2 for the parts outside the CDR3, the full variable domain is NAGVMQNPRHLVRRRGQEARLRCSPMKGHSHVYWYRQLPEEGLKFMVYLQKENIIDESGMPKERFSAEFPKEGPSILRIQQVVRGDSAAYFCASSPPRGTANTGELFFGEGSRLTVL.

This clone was seen a few times. J is TRBJ1-3 and V is TRBV6-5, with a weak D call TRBD1 (5 bases). Trimming shortened V by 8 bases and J by 4 bases, and 18 bases separated the two germline ends. CDR1 is MNHEY and CDR2 is SVGAGI in the germline V gene. The CDR3 spans 15 residues. The DNA of the CDR3 is TGTGCCAGCGGGGAATTGACAGCCACCGGAAACACCATATATTTT. Residues: CASGELTATGNTIYF.

This sequence joins TRBV7-3 and TRBJ2-2, with 8 bases identical to TRBD1. CDR1 and CDR2 from the germline V gene are SGHTA and FQGTGA. The ends lost 5 bases at V and 8 bases at J; junction bases unmatched: 10. The CDR3 runs to 15 residues. In DNA, the CDR3 is TGTGCCAGCAGCCTCGACAGGGGCGGAATAGGGGAGCTGTTTTTT. Residues: CASSLDRGGIGELFF.

The V gene is TRBV5-1, the J gene TRBJ2-2, with TRBD1 identical over 9 bases. The CDR3 has 16 amino acids. The V gene end was trimmed by 3 bases and the J gene end by 5 bases; junction bases not matched to a gene: 8. The germline V gene encodes CDR1 SGHRS and CDR2 YFSETQ. The CDR3 DNA reads TGCGCCAGCAGCTCCTCGGGGACAGGGTGGACCGGGGAGCTGTTTTTT. It yields the protein CASSSSGTGWTGELFF.

The CDR3 nucleotides are TGTGCCAGCAGCTTAGATGCGGGAACCTGGAACCTCCACTTT. It is translated as CASSLDAGTWNLHF. The chain carries TRBV7-9 and TRBJ1-6; D remains ambiguous. The V gene lost 1 base and the J gene lost 15 bases, with 16 bases spanning the gap. The length of the CDR3 is 14 residues. Germline V lookup: CDR1 SEHNR, CDR2 FQNEAQ (reference sequence).

The rearrangement joins TRBV5-4 to TRBJ2-6; 8 nucleotides align to TRBD1. The CDR3 loop spans 16 amino acids. Germline V CDR1 and CDR2: SGHNT, YYREEE (reference sequence). Unmatched junction bases numbered 2, after V lost 1 base and J lost 2 bases. The CDR3 DNA is TGTGCCAGCAGCTTGCAGACAGGGGCTGGGGCCAACGTCCTGACTTTC. Residues: CASSLQTGAGANVLTF.

By its share, this clone is medium-sized. The chain couples TRBV4-3 to TRBJ2-6, with TRBD1 matching 10 bases. The CDR3 totals 20 residues. The germline gives CDR1 LGHNA, CDR2 YSLEER. The V gene end was trimmed by 0 bases and the J gene end by 2 bases; junction bases not matched to a gene: 10. The chain's CDR3 is CASSQDLFGTGAPGANVLTF. CDR3 in DNA: TGCGCCAGCAGCCAAGATCTTTTTGGGACAGGGGCCCCTGGGGCCAACGTCCTGACTTTC.

The chain combines TRBV21-1 with TRBJ2-5; whether TRBD1, the table's D call, matches the DNA was not checked. TRBV21-1 has pseudogene status. The CDR3 has 17 residues. CDR3 in DNA: TGTGCCAGCAGCAAAGCGAGACAGGGGGCGGGTAGTGAGACCCAGTACTTC. It codes for CASSKARQGAGSETQYF.

The V call is TRBV9, the J call TRBJ1-1, with D possibly being TRBD1 (5 bases). The CDR3 contains 13 residues. Germline values: CDR1 SGDLS, CDR2 YYNGEE. The V and J ends lost 8 bases and 3 bases respectively, with 14 bases between them. The CDR3 reads CASRRGVDTEAFF. CDR3 in DNA: TGTGCCAGTAGGAGGGGAGTTGACACTGAAGCTTTCTTT. Combining the CDR3 with reference TRBV9 and TRBJ1-1 gives the whole variable domain DSGVTQTPKHLITATGQRVTLRCSPRSGDLSVYWYQQSLDQGLQFLIQYYNGEERAKGNILERFSAQQFPDLHSELNLSSLELGDSALYFCASRRGVDTEAFFGQGTRLTVV.

This chain connects TRBV9 to TRBJ2-2, with 12 bases that match TRBD2. This CDR3 contains 16 residues. The trim removed 3 bases at V and 6 bases at J, leaving 6 bases unmatched. In germline, CDR1 is SGDLS, CDR2 YYNGEE. The CDR3 here is CASSALAGGLAGELFF. DNA of the CDR3: TGTGCCAGCAGCGCCCTAGCGGGGGGGCTTGCCGGGGAGCTGTTTTTT.